A single sample gave rise to the 22 T cell receptor beta chains below, sequenced in a study of beta chain features in type 1 diabetes. No antigen has been assigned to these receptors. Every bit of the isolated RNA underwent reverse transcription, so sequencing read expressed TCRB transcripts. Produced via immunoSEQ multiplex PCR; TCRdb's table is partial and in-frame only. The table includes roughly 180,000 clones, around 8% detected once. Study-wide results and limits: All four CD4+ subsets from Type 1 diabetes patients carried moderately but significantly shorter TCRB CDR3s.

Sequencing used central memory CD4+ T cells from blood. Every receptor here comes from a woman aged 40 to 49 with type 1 diabetes.

This clone came up a few times. The V call is TRBV12-5, the J call TRBJ1-2; D unclear. V was pared by 7 bases and J by 1 base, with 16 bases between. This CDR3 contains 15 residues. In germline, CDR1 is LGHNT, CDR2 FRNRAP. CDR3 loop: CASAQGGRFNYGYTF. CDR3 DNA: TGTGCTAGTGCCCAAGGCGGGCGGTTTAACTATGGCTACACCTTC.

The chain is built from TRBV5-4 and TRBJ2-1; 7 bases map to TRBD2. The germline V gene has CDR1 SGHNT and CDR2 YYREEE (reference sequence). The V segment lost 4 bases and the J segment 1 base; nucleotides outside the gene matches: 11. The CDR3 sequence is 17 residues long. CDR3 sequence reads: CASSPKGGQGSYNEQFF. The CDR3 nucleotides read TGTGCCAGCAGCCCCAAGGGAGGGCAGGGATCCTACAATGAGCAGTTCTTC.

This clone appeared a few times. The chain joins TRBV5-1 to TRBJ1-5, with a tentative D call TRBD1 (6 bases). Germline values: CDR1 SGHRS, CDR2 YFSETQ. The CDR3 covers 15 residues. V was clipped by 1 base and J by 4 bases, with 12 bases between them. The CDR3 reads CASSLSGARNQPQHF. The CDR3 DNA is TGCGCCAGCAGCTTGTCAGGGGCCAGAAATCAGCCCCAGCATTTT.

In DNA, the CDR3 is TGTGCCAGCAGCGTGGACGGGAGGAACTATGGCTACACCTTC. This sequence encodes CASSVDGRNYGYTF. This chain joins TRBV9 and TRBJ1-2; D gene ambiguous. Germline CDR1 is SGDLS and CDR2 is YYNGEE. The CDR3 is made up of 14 amino acids. Trimming stripped 2 bases from V and 2 bases from J, with 10 bases between.

This clone has a handful of counts. The chain carries TRBV28 and TRBJ2-6; D remains unclear. The V end was cut by 3 bases, the J end by 0 bases, with 12 bases between. The CDR3 loop spans 17 amino acids. Germline values: CDR1 MDHEN, CDR2 SYDVKM. CDR3 DNA sequence: TGTGCCAGCAGTTTCACCGCCAGAAACTCTGGGGCCAACGTCCTGACTTTC. Its translation: CASSFTARNSGANVLTF.

This clone turned up a few times. The chain employs TRBV10-3 and TRBJ2-7, with TRBD2 as a possible D gene (5 bases). Deletions cut 3 bases from V and 7 bases from J, with 7 bases between. The CDR3 contains 11 residues. The germline gives CDR1 ENHRY, CDR2 SYGVKD. This chain's CDR3 is CAISELEEQYF. CDR3 nucleotides: TGTGCCATCAGTGAACTAGAAGAGCAGTACTTC.

The V and J genes are TRBV5-1 and TRBJ2-3, with a weak D call TRBD2 (5 bases). There are 17 residues in the CDR3. Germline V lookup: CDR1 SGHRS, CDR2 YFSETQ. Trimming removed 4 bases at V and 4 bases at J, with 22 bases between. The DNA of the CDR3 is TGCGCCAGCAGCCTCCTAGCTTCCCAGAACCGACCAGATACGCAGTATTTT. It yields the protein CASSLLASQNRPDTQYF.

The rearrangement uses TRBV7-8 and TRBJ1-1; D is ambiguous. This CDR3 is built from 13 residues. Germline loops: CDR1 SGHVS, CDR2 FQNEAQ. V lost 5 bases to trimming and J lost 0 bases, with 7 bases between them. In DNA, the CDR3 is TGTGCCAGCAGCCCGGCGGTGAACACTGAAGCTTTCTTT. Encoded protein: CASSPAVNTEAFF.

The V gene is TRBV2, the J gene TRBJ2-5; no clear D gene. Germline V CDR1 and CDR2: SNHLY, FYNNEI. Trimming stripped 7 bases from V and 0 bases from J, with 9 bases between. The CDR3 is made up of 13 amino acids. The CDR3 here is CASKQPYQETQYF. The CDR3 DNA sequence: TGTGCCAGCAAACAACCGTACCAAGAGACCCAGTACTTC.

A few counts support this clone. The genes are TRBV29-1 and TRBJ1-5; D not certain. The V gene's germline CDR1 is SQVTM and CDR2 ANQGSEA. The germline V and J ends were trimmed by 4 bases and 5 bases, with 12 bases remaining between them. The CDR3 has 13 amino acids. The CDR3 reads CSVAAGDHQPQHF. The CDR3 DNA sequence: TGCAGCGTTGCGGCAGGTGATCATCAGCCCCAGCATTTT.

This rearrangement joins TRBV30 to TRBJ2-5; D is possibly TRBD2 (6 bases). The CDR3 totals 14 residues. Germline V gene data show CDR1 as GTSNPN and CDR2 as SVGIG (reference sequence). Deletions cut 4 bases from V and 5 bases from J, with 17 bases between. CDR3 residues: CAWNPGAGGETQYF. The CDR3 DNA sequence: TGTGCCTGGAACCCGGGAGCTGGGGGGGAGACCCAGTACTTC.

This chain links TRBV7-8 with TRBJ2-2, with TRBD1 matching over 10 bases. V shed 5 bases, J shed 7 bases, and the junction held 7 bases outside the gene matches. The CDR3 consists of 15 residues. Germline V gives CDR1 SGHVS, CDR2 FQNEAQ. CDR3 amino acids: CASSPTGGMVGELFF. The DNA of the CDR3 is TGTGCCAGCAGCCCGACAGGGGGCATGGTCGGGGAGCTGTTTTTT. The full variable domain, rest sourced from reference TRBV7-8 and TRBJ2-2, is GAGVSQSPRYKVAKRGQDVALRCDPISGHVSLFWYQQALGQGPEFLTYFQNEAQLDKSGLPSDRFFAERPEGSVSTLKIQRTQQEDSAVYLCASSPTGGMVGELFFGEGSRLTVL.

V usage is TRBV6-5 and J usage is TRBJ2-7, with 10 nucleotides matching TRBD2. CDR1 and CDR2 from the germline V gene are MNHEY and SVGAGI. The CDR3 is 15 amino acids. V was clipped by 6 bases and J by 5 bases; unmatched bases: 10. The CDR3 DNA follows: TGTGCCAGCAGGGGCTCCGGGACTAGCGACCACGAGCAGTACTTC. Protein product: CASRGSGTSDHEQYF.

This clone was detected only a few times. This chain joins TRBV5-1 and TRBJ2-6; TRBD1 is a possible D gene (6 bases). The CDR3 is made up of 15 amino acids. Trimming took off 1 base at V and 4 bases at J, with 9 bases between the two ends. Germline V CDR1 and CDR2: SGHRS, YFSETQ. The CDR3 DNA is TGCGCCAGCAGCTTGACAGGGCCAGGGGCCAACGTCCTGACTTTC. This codes for CASSLTGPGANVLTF.

This clone has a count of ten or more. The chain links TRBV18 to TRBJ2-1, with D maybe TRBD1 (5 bases). CDR3 length: 14 amino acids. V lost 3 bases, J lost 6 bases, and 12 bases lay in between. CDR1 and CDR2 from the germline V gene are KGHSH and LQKENI. The CDR3 loop is CASSPNRDSNEQFF. DNA for the CDR3: TGTGCCAGCTCACCTAACCGTGACAGCAATGAGCAGTTCTTC.

This clone appeared a few times. The chain recombines TRBV19 with TRBJ1-2; 12 bases agree with TRBD1. This CDR3 has 16 amino acids. Germline CDR1 is LNHDA and CDR2 is SQIVND (reference sequence). Trimming cost V 5 bases and J 3 bases; bases outside gene matches: 7. Here the CDR3 reads CASSRTGTGGDYGYTF. The CDR3 DNA sequence: TGTGCCAGTAGTCGAACCGGGACAGGGGGCGACTATGGCTACACCTTC. The entire variable domain, with the rest obtained from reference TRBV19 and TRBJ1-2, is as follows: DGGITQSPKYLFRKEGQNVTLSCEQNLNHDAMYWYRQDPGQGLRLIYYSQIVNDFQKGDIAEGYSVSREKKESFPLTVTSAQKNPTAFYLCASSRTGTGGDYGYTFGSGTRLTVV.

CDR3 sequence: CASSIGRQGRLTEAFF. CDR3 sequence (DNA): TGTGCCAGTAGCATCGGGCGACAGGGACGTTTGACTGAAGCTTTCTTT. The V call is TRBV19, the J call TRBJ1-1, with TRBD1 matching 7 bases. Germline trimming cut 6 bases from V and 5 bases from J; bases unmatched to any gene: 15. The CDR3 has 16 amino acids. Germline assignment: CDR1 LNHDA and CDR2 SQIVND (reference sequence).

This clone was observed a few times. V usage is TRBV2 and J usage is TRBJ1-1, with 7 bases matching TRBD1. Looked up from germline, CDR1 is SNHLY and CDR2 is FYNNEI. This CDR3 has 14 residues. V dropped 6 bases and J dropped 5; count of bases not matched to a gene: 9. The CDR3 DNA follows: TGTGCCAGCAGGGAGGGACAGCTCGGGACTGAAGCTTTCTTT. This encodes CASREGQLGTEAFF.

In this sample, this clone turned up a few times. The rearrangement links TRBV7-3 to TRBJ2-1; 8 nucleotides line up with TRBD1. V lost 5 bases, J lost 7 bases, and 10 bases stayed unmatched. Looked up from germline, CDR1 is SGHTA and CDR2 is FQGTGA. CDR3 length: 15 amino acids. The CDR3 bases are TGTGCCAGCAGCACAACAGGGGGAGGTCAGAATGAGCAGTTCTTC. Its protein product is CASSTTGGGQNEQFF.

Only a few counts were recorded for this clone. The chain couples TRBV6-5 to TRBJ2-7; a weak D match, TRBD1 (5 bases). The germline V gene encodes CDR1 MNHEY and CDR2 SVGAGI. This CDR3 comprises 13 residues. V gave up 5 bases and J gave up 0 bases, with 8 bases separating them. Here the CDR3 DNA reads TGTGCCAGCAGTAGACAGATCTCCTACGAGCAGTACTTC. Protein product: CASSRQISYEQYF.

This clone occurred a few times. The rearrangement joins TRBV7-9 to TRBJ1-5, with D possibly TRBD1 on 5 matching bases. This CDR3 contains 13 residues. V was clipped by 2 bases and J by 4 bases, with 6 bases between them. Germline V gene data show CDR1 as SEHNR and CDR2 as FQNEAQ (reference sequence). The CDR3, as DNA: TGTGCCAGCAGCTTATCAGGGAATCAGCCCCAGCATTTT. This codes for CASSLSGNQPQHF.

The CDR3 protein is CASSRSGTPGTDTQYF. For the CDR3, the DNA is TGTGCCAGCAGTCGGTCCGGGACACCGGGAACAGATACGCAGTATTTT. The V call is TRBV6-6, the J call TRBJ2-3; the D gene is possibly TRBD1 (6 bases). CDR1 and CDR2 from the germline V gene are MNHNY and SVGAGI (reference sequence). This CDR3 has 16 residues. V was trimmed by 5 bases and J by 3 bases, leaving 18 bases between them.